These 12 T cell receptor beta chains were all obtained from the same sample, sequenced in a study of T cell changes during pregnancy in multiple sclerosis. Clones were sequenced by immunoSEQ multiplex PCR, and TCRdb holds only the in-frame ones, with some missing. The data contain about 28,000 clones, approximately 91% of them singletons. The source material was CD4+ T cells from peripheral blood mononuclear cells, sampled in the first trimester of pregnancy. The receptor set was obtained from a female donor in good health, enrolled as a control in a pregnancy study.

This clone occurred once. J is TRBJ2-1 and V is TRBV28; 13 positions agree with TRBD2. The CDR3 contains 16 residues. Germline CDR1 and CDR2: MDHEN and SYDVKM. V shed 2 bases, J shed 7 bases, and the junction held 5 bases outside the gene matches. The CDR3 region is CASSLTGGLAGNEQFF. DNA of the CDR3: TGTGCCAGCAGTTTAACGGGGGGACTAGCGGGAAATGAGCAGTTCTTC.

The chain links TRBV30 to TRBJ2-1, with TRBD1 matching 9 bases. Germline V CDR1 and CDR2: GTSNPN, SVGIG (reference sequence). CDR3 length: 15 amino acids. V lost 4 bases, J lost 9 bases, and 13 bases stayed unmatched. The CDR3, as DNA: TGTGCCTGGAAGACCGGGACAGGGTTTGTAGGTGAGCAGTTCTTC. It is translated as CAWKTGTGFVGEQFF.

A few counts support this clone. The CDR3 DNA reads as TGTGCCAGCAGTTCGTTGGACAGGGGGAGCTCCTATAATTCACCCCTCCACTTT. The encoded protein is CASSSLDRGSSYNSPLHF. The chain joins TRBV28 to TRBJ1-6; TRBD1 agrees at 10 bases. Germline CDR1 and CDR2: MDHEN and SYDVKM. V trimming: 4 bases; J trimming: 0 bases; junction bases outside the gene matches: 6. The length of the CDR3 is 18 residues.

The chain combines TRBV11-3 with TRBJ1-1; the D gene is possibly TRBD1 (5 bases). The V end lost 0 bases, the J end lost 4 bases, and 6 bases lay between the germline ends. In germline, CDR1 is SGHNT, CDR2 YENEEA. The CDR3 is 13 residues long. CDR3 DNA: TGTGCCAGCAGCTTAGAAAGGGGCACTGAAGCTTTCTTT. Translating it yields CASSLERGTEAFF.

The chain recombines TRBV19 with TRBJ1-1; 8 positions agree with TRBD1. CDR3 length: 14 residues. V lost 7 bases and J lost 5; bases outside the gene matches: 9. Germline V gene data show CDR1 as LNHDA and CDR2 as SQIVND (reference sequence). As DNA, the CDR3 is TGTGCCAGTACTCTACTCACAGGGGGGACTGAAGCTTTCTTT. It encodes CASTLLTGGTEAFF.

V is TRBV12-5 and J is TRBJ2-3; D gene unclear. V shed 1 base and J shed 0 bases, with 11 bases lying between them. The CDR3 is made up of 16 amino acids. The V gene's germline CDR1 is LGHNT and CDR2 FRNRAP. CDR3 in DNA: TGTGCTAGTGGTTTGGCGTCTAAAACTAGCACAGATACGCAGTATTTT. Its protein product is CASGLASKTSTDTQYF.

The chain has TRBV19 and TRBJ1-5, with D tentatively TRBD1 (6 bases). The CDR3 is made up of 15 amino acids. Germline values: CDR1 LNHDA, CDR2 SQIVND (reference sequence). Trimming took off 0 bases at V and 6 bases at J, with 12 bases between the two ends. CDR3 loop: CASSIDLLGAQPQHF. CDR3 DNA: TGTGCCAGTAGTATAGATCTCCTGGGGGCTCAGCCCCAGCATTTT.

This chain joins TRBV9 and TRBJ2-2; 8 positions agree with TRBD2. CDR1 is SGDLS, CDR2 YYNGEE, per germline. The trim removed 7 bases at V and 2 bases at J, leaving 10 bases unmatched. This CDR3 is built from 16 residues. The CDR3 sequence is CASGLRGGLNTGELFF. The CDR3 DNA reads TGTGCCAGCGGACTTCGGGGGGGCCTCAACACCGGGGAGCTGTTTTTT.

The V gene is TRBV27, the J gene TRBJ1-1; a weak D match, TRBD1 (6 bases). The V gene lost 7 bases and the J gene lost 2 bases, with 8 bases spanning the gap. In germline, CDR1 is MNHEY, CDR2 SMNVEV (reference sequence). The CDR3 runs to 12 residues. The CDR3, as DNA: TGTGCCAGCATGGACAGAAACACTGAAGCTTTCTTT. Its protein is CASMDRNTEAFF.

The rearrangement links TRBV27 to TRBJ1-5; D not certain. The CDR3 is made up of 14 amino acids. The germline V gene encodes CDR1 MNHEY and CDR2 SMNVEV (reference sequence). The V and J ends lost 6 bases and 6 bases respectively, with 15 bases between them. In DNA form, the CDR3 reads TGTGCCAGCAGCCCCCGGGATTGGGGTCAGCCCCAGCATTTT. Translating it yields CASSPRDWGQPQHF.

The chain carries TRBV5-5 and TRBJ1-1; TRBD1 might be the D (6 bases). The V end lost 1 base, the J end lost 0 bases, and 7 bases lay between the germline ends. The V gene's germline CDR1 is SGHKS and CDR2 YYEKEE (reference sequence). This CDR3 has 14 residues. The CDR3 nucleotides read TGTGCCAGCAGCTTGACAGGGATGAACACTGAAGCTTTCTTT. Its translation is CASSLTGMNTEAFF.

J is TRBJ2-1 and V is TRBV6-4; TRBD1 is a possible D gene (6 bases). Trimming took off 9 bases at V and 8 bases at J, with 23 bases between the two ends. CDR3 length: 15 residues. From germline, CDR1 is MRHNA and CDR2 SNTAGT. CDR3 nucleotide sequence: TGTGCCAGTTCAATCGACCTAACAGGGATCGATGAGCAGTTCTTC. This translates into CASSIDLTGIDEQFF.